This T cell receptor (beta chain) was recovered during a study of control samples from healthy donors and cancer patients. Method: immunoSEQ multiplex PCR; TCRdb's copy keeps in-frame clones and lacks some. The sample contains about 150,000 clones, about nine tenths of which appear only once. CDR3 length: 12 residues. The ends were cut back, 6 bases at V and 0 bases at J, with 6 bases in the middle. Germline loops: CDR1 ENHRY, CDR2 SYGVKD. Remarks on this clone: Distinct nucleotide sequences in the sample also encode this CDR3.

Source material: blood. The source of this sequence is a man aged 25 to 45 in good health. V gene TRBV10-3 combines with J gene TRBJ2-7; D gene uncertain. The CDR3 DNA reads as TGTGCCATCAGCCCGAGCTCCTACGAGCAGTACTTC. It is translated as CAISPSSYEQYF.